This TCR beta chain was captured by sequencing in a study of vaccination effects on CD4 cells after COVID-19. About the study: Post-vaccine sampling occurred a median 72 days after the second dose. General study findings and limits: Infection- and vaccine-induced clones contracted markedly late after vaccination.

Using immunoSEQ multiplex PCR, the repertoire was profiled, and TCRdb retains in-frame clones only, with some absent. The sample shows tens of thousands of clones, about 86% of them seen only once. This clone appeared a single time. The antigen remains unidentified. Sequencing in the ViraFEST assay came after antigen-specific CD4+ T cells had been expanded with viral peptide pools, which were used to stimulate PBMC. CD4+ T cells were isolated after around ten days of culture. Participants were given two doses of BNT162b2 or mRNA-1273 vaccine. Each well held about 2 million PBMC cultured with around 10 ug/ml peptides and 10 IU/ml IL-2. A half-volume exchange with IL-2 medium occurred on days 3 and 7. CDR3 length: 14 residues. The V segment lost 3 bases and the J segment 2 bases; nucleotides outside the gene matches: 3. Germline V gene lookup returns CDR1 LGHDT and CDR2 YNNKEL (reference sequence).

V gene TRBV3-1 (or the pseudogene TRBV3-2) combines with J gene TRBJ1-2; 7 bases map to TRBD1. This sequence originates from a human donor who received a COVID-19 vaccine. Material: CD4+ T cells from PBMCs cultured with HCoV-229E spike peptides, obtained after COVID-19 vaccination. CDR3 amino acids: CASSHTTGNYGYTF. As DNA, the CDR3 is TGTGCCAGCAGCCATACGACAGGGAACTATGGCTACACCTTC.